One and the same sample provided the 18 T cell receptor beta chains below, sequenced in a study of blood T cell repertoires in COVID-19. Using immunoSEQ multiplex PCR, the repertoire was profiled, and TCRdb retains in-frame clones only, with some absent. Of 180,000 or so clones listed, roughly three quarters are singletons. The sample consisted of peripheral blood. Receptors were obtained from a woman aged 45-60 years with active or convalescent COVID-19.

J is TRBJ2-3 and V is TRBV11-3, with 12 bases that match TRBD2. Germline loops: CDR1 SGHNT, CDR2 YENEEA. This CDR3 has 16 amino acids. V dropped 6 bases and J dropped 3; count of bases not matched to a gene: 7. The CDR3 DNA sequence: TGTGCCAGCAGTCACCGACTAGCGGGAGCTACAGATACGCAGTATTTT. Translation gives CASSHRLAGATDTQYF.

The rearrangement joins TRBV2 to TRBJ2-7; D ambiguous. V lost 5 bases and J lost 6, with 8 bases in between. The CDR3 has 11 amino acids. The germline gives CDR1 SNHLY, CDR2 FYNNEI. CDR3 coding DNA: TGTGCCAGCAGTCCCTGGAGCGAGCAGTACTTC. This sequence encodes CASSPWSEQYF.

This rearrangement joins TRBV29-1 to TRBJ1-1; D ambiguous. The CDR3 spans 11 residues. Looked up from germline, CDR1 is SQVTM and CDR2 is ANQGSEA. V was shortened by 7 bases and J by 7 bases, with 13 bases between the two germline ends. The CDR3 nucleotides are TGCAGCGCCGCCCGGGAGAGTGAAGCTTTCTTT. Translating it yields CSAARESEAFF.

About this clone: Other DNA sequences in this sample translate to the same CDR3. This chain links TRBV18 with TRBJ1-4, with 10 bases lining up with TRBD1. CDR3 length: 14 amino acids. The junction had 3 bases not matched to a gene; V was cut back by 6 bases and J by 5 bases. CDR1 is KGHSH, CDR2 LQKENI, per germline. CDR3 loop: CASSRDRGNEKLFF. The CDR3 DNA reads TGTGCCAGCTCCCGGGACAGGGGAAATGAAAAACTGTTTTTT.

The genes are TRBV5-8 and TRBJ2-7, with D possibly being TRBD2 (6 bases). Germline lookup yields CDR1 SGHTS and CDR2 YDEGEE. V lost 3 bases and J lost 5, with 18 bases in between. The CDR3 covers 15 residues. The CDR3 region is CASSYSGAGDNEQYF. DNA for the CDR3: TGTGCCAGCAGCTATAGCGGAGCTGGTGACAACGAGCAGTACTTC.

The gene calls are TRBV18 and TRBJ1-1; D is ambiguous. The V gene's germline CDR1 is KGHSH and CDR2 LQKENI. The CDR3 loop spans 15 amino acids. The V end lost 0 bases, the J end lost 1 base, and 9 bases lay between the germline ends. As DNA, the CDR3 is TGTGCCAGCTCACCACCCCTCGGGTCGAACACTGAAGCTTTCTTT. It codes for CASSPPLGSNTEAFF.

The chain links TRBV6-1 to TRBJ1-2, with 9 bases lining up with TRBD1. The V and J ends lost 5 bases and 8 bases, in that order; junction bases with no gene match: 9. Germline values: CDR1 MNHNS, CDR2 SASEGT. This CDR3 is built from 14 residues. The CDR3 loop is CASSLDRDRAGYTF. The DNA for the CDR3 is TGTGCCAGCAGTTTAGACCGGGACAGGGCCGGCTACACCTTC.

The chain links TRBV19 to TRBJ2-3, with 9 bases lining up with TRBD1. The V gene's germline CDR1 is LNHDA and CDR2 SQIVND (reference sequence). CDR3 length equals 14 residues. V was clipped by 8 bases and J by 5 bases; unmatched bases: 8. CDR3 sequence reads: CASRQQGAGDTQYF. The CDR3 DNA sequence: TGTGCCAGTCGCCAACAGGGGGCAGGAGATACGCAGTATTTT.

The gene calls are TRBV30 and TRBJ1-6; D may be TRBD1 (5 bases). Germline CDR1 reads GTSNPN; CDR2 reads SVGIG (reference sequence). Deletions cut 8 bases from V and 8 bases from J, with 16 bases between. This CDR3 has 13 amino acids. The CDR3, as DNA: TGTGCCGCTCGCAGGGAAAGGGATTCACCCCTCCACTTT. This encodes CAARRERDSPLHF. Supplemented by reference TRBV30 and TRBJ1-6, the full variable domain reads SQTIHQWPATLVQPVGSPLSLECTVEGTSNPNLYWYRQAAGRGLQLLFYSVGIGQISSEVPQNLSASRPQDRQFILSSKKLLLSDSGFYLCAARRERDSPLHFGNGTRLTVT.

The V gene is TRBV6-1, the J gene TRBJ1-5, with TRBD1 as a possible D gene (5 bases). CDR3 length: 14 amino acids. V was shortened by 1 base and J by 7 bases, with 11 bases between the two germline ends. Germline values: CDR1 MNHNS, CDR2 SASEGT. The CDR3 sequence is CASSEERGGQPQHF. CDR3 in DNA: TGTGCCAGCAGTGAAGAGAGGGGAGGGCAGCCCCAGCATTTT.

The rearrangement joins TRBV6-6 to TRBJ1-6; D is ambiguous. There are 15 residues in the CDR3. In germline, CDR1 is MNHNY, CDR2 SVGAGI (reference sequence). With 2 bases removed from V and 4 bases from J, the gap between germline ends came to 9 bases. The DNA for the CDR3 is TGTGCCAGCAGTTACGGTCAGGCTTATAATTCACCCCTCCACTTT. This translates into CASSYGQAYNSPLHF.

This clone was found many times. In DNA form, the CDR3 reads TGTGCCAGCAGCAAACTAGCGGGGGCCTGGGATGAGCAGTTCTTC. Residues: CASSKLAGAWDEQFF. This chain connects TRBV7-9 to TRBJ2-1; 11 positions match TRBD2. V was clipped by 5 bases and J by 8 bases; unmatched bases: 8. Germline CDR1 is SEHNR and CDR2 is FQNEAQ (reference sequence). This CDR3 spans 15 amino acids.

This clone was recorded a few times. The V gene is TRBV19, the J gene TRBJ2-5, with TRBD2 matching over 12 bases. CDR1 and CDR2 from the germline V gene are LNHDA and SQIVND (reference sequence). This CDR3 has 15 residues. V lost 1 base and J lost 4; bases outside the gene matches: 1. In DNA, the CDR3 is TGTGCCAGTAGTATAGCGACTAGCGGGGGAGAGACCCAGTACTTC. It codes for CASSIATSGGETQYF.

The chain couples TRBV19 to TRBJ1-1; D is unclear. Germline CDR1 and CDR2: LNHDA and SQIVND (reference sequence). CDR3 length equals 13 residues. Trimming shortened V by 4 bases and J by 1 base, and 7 bases separated the two germline ends. CDR3 region: CASSTSGNTEAFF. CDR3 coding DNA: TGTGCCAGTAGTACAAGCGGGAACACTGAAGCTTTCTTT.

The rearrangement links TRBV9 to TRBJ2-5; TRBD2 might be the D (5 bases). CDR1 is SGDLS, CDR2 YYNGEE, per germline. This CDR3 has 17 residues. The germline V and J ends were trimmed by 4 bases and 1 base, with 20 bases remaining between them. The DNA for the CDR3 is TGTGCCAGCAGCCTTGGACTGAAGCGCGAACGCCAAGAGACCCAGTACTTC. Amino acid sequence: CASSLGLKRERQETQYF.

As concerns this clone: Other nucleotide sequences from this sample produce the same CDR3. The rearrangement joins TRBV18 to TRBJ1-2, with TRBD1 matching 7 bases. The V segment lost 5 bases and the J segment 2 bases; nucleotides outside the gene matches: 5. In germline, CDR1 is KGHSH, CDR2 LQKENI. This CDR3 contains 14 residues. The CDR3 region is CASSRDSANYGYTF. Written as DNA, the CDR3 is TGTGCCAGCTCAAGGGACAGTGCCAACTATGGCTACACCTTC.

J is TRBJ2-5 and V is TRBV7-3; D might be TRBD1 (6 bases). CDR1 is SGHTA, CDR2 FQGTGA, per germline. The CDR3 consists of 13 residues. V lost 5 bases to trimming and J lost 2 bases, with 9 bases between them. CDR3 in amino acids: CASSPGTQETQYF. CDR3 nucleotide sequence: TGTGCCAGCAGCCCCGGGACACAAGAGACCCAGTACTTC.

The chain joins TRBV11-2 to TRBJ1-6; 11 bases map to TRBD1. Unmatched junction bases numbered 1, after V lost 0 bases and J lost 6 bases. The CDR3 runs to 16 residues. Per germline, CDR1 SGHAT and CDR2 FQNNGV. This CDR3 is CASSLEGQGGNSPLHF. Here the CDR3 DNA reads TGTGCCAGCAGCTTAGAGGGACAGGGGGGTAATTCACCCCTCCACTTT.